This T cell receptor beta chain appears in the sequencing data of a study of identical twins (dated by TCRdb to between 2015 and 2016). Regarding the complete study: To test whether fetal clonotypes persist, the study used deep sequencing on TCR alpha and beta repertoires from monozygotic twins, unrelated adults of various ages, and cord blood. Replicate twin experiments were performed at different times using different library preparation protocols to rule out contamination. Broader findings and caveats from the paper: Out-of-frame TCR alpha sequences shared between twins showed an excess of low generation-probability sequences compared with coincidental sharing between unrelated individuals. Because the same donors could not be followed over many years, the conclusions depended on cross-sectional statistical analysis. Fewer insertions were carried by abundant cord blood beta clonotypes; a weaker similar trend was observed in young adult naive repertoires, while no such trend was observed in memory repertoires. In beta out-of-frame sequences, excess twin sharing was weaker, because having fewer shared sequences lowered the signal-to-noise ratio. Zero-insertion analyses could be partly confounded by invariant T cells such as MAIT and iNKT, although diverse VJ usage argued against such confounding for most clonotypes. Out-of-frame TCR alpha sharing in monozygotic twins was systematically underestimated by recombination models, whereas sharing between unrelated individuals was in agreement with the recombination models.

The CDR3 measures 15 amino acids from cysteine to phenylalanine. Only CDR3 DNA remains: 45 bases, in frame from the first base. Sequences DFQATT (CDR1) and SNEGSKA (CDR2) are obtained from the germline V gene (reference sequence). All donors were healthy Caucasians. Preparation of the library involved 5' RACE. Sequencing used an Illumina HiSeq 2000. Template switching added a universal primer binding site, and the final cDNA carried a unique molecular identifier that allowed TCR cDNA molecules to be counted accurately. Specific primers in the conserved constant-segment region were used to synthesize first-strand cDNA for the TCR alpha and beta chains. To control for contamination, every cDNA library was double barcoded, receiving both a SMART-Mk sample barcode and Illumina barcodes. Two successive PCR steps introduced TruSeq adapter sequences along with Illumina sample barcodes. The TCR alpha and beta cDNA libraries were sequenced on the Illumina HiSeq platform using custom primers. From the authors' description of their analysis: MiGEC was used to process raw reads and extract unique molecular identifiers, and MiXCR was used to find CDR3 positions. Recombination models were inferred per individual with the repgenHMM and IGoR tools using an EM algorithm. The tcR package in R was used for shared clonotype analysis, with sharing normalized by the product of cloneset sizes. To study raw recombination without the effects of thymic and clonal selection, out-of-frame nonproductive sequences were analyzed. Starting from the raw public reads, TCRdb applied fastp trimming at Q25, assembled clones with MiXCR and retained in-frame beta chains. Rows with a matching CDR3 protein are joined into one entry that keeps the most common DNA and genes. The V and J calls come from TCRdb's annotation, not from the publication. This sample has approximately 1.8 million distinct CDR3 sequences in its table, and under 35% of those were observed once. Of the sample, about 0.3% falls within the top ten clones.

Points on this clonotype: The target of this receptor is not known. A read error may produce the germline difference seen at one junction end.

The sequence joins TRBV20-1 to TRBJ1-5, and 8 bases in between align with TRBD1. Sample: cord blood. This receptor was obtained from a newborn girl in good health. The CDR3 has the sequence CSAALDRGMLQLQHF. The nucleotides read TGCAGTGCTGCCCTAGACAGGGGAATGTTACAGCTCCAGCATTTT.